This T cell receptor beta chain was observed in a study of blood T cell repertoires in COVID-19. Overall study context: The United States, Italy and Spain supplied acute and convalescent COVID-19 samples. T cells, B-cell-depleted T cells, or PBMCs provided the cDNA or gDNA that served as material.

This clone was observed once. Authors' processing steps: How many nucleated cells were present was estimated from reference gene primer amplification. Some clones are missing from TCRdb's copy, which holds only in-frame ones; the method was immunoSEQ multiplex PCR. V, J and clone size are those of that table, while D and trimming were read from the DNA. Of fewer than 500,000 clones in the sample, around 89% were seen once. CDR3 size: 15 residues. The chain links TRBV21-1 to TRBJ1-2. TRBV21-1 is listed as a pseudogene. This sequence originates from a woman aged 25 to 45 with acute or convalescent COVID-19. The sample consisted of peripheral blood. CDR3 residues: CASSKAQEGEYGYTF. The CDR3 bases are TGTGCCAGCAGCAAAGCTCAGGAGGGAGAATATGGCTACACCTTC.